This TCR beta chain was captured in a study of cytomegalovirus exposure and HLA in healthy donors. The germline CDR1 and CDR2 sequences are SGHTA and FQGTGA. The J segment lost 6 bases and the V segment lost 5 bases, leaving 4 bases of the junction unmatched. The CDR3 contains 13 residues. Method: immunoSEQ multiplex PCR; TCRdb's copy keeps in-frame clones and lacks some. The data hold around 170,000 clones, with around 85% observed a single time. A word on this clone: What it binds is unknown.

Broader study findings: Reports credit the classifier with highly specific, highly sensitive diagnosis of cytomegalovirus status.

The clonotype originates from a man in his late teens or twenties in good health and CMV-seropositive. The sequenced sample consisted of PBMCs. This rearrangement joins TRBV7-3 to TRBJ2-7; 10 nucleotides line up with TRBD1. CDR3 amino acids: CASSPGQGGEQYF. DNA for the CDR3: TGTGCCAGCAGCCCCGGACAGGGGGGCGAGCAGTACTTC.